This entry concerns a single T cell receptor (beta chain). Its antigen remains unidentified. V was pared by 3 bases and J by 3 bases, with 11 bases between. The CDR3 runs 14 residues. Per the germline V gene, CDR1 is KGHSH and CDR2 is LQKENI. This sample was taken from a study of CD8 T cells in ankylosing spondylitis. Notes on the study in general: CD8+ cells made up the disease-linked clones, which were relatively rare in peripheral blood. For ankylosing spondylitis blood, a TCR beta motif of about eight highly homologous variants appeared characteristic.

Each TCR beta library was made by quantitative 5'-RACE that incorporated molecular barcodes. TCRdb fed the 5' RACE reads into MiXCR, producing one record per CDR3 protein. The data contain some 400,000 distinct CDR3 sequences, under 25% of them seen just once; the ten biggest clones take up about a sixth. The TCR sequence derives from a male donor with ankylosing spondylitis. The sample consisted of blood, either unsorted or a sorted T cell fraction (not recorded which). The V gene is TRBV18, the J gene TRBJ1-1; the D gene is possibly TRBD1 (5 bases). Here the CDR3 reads CASSPQGIHTEAFF. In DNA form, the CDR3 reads TGTGCCAGCTCACCGCAGGGTATTCACACTGAAGCTTTCTTT.